A single T cell receptor beta chain is shown here with its context. Clones were read by immunoSEQ multiplex PCR, and TCRdb kept only the in-frame ones, dropping some. The data show around 150,000 clones, 80% to 90% seen once. The data derive from a study of blood T cell repertoires in COVID-19. Germline values: CDR1 LGHDT, CDR2 YNNKEL (reference sequence). The CDR3 length is 19 residues. The ends were cut back, 2 bases at V and 5 bases at J, with 26 bases in the middle. This sequence was found in a man in his fifties who had recovered from COVID-19. The rearrangement joins TRBV3-1 (or the pseudogene TRBV3-2) to TRBJ2-3; perhaps TRBD2 as D (6 bases). Material: PBMCs or T cells enriched from blood (not recorded which). CDR3 region: CASSQTLGRDSKAGDTQYF. CDR3 nucleotides: TGTGCCAGCAGCCAAACTCTCGGCCGGGACTCGAAAGCCGGAGATACGCAGTATTTT.